The clone carrying this TCR beta chain was picked up many times. Its antigen is unknown. This CDR3 has 17 residues. V gave up 6 bases and J gave up 0 bases, with 18 bases separating them. This sample stems from a study of Graves' ophthalmopathy and Graves' hyperthyroidism. Whole-study findings and limits: Ophthalmopathy cases were distinguished from stable hyperthyroidism by a 13-signature model, reaching about 90% sensitivity and approximately 81% specificity. Blood shared most expanded thyroid clonotypes above 0.001 frequency.

Participants with hyperthyroidism, aged 18 to 65, were newly diagnosed with under 2 months' duration. Researchers turned away patients with other autoimmune diseases, uncontrolled infections, pregnancy or lactation. Amplified material comprised TCR beta CDR3 regions derived from RNA transcripts. Investigators did first-round RT-PCR with HTBI primers, then second-round multiplex PCR. TCRdb reprocessed the multiplex PCR reads via MiXCR and lists one record per CDR3 protein. The data contain about 550,000 distinct CDR3 sequences, just under 40% of them singletons. The sequenced sample consisted of peripheral blood or thyroid tissue (not recorded which). The TCR was taken from an adult man with Graves' hyperthyroidism. This chain uses TRBV12-3 or TRBV12-4 with TRBJ1-5; D is perhaps TRBD1 (5 bases). The CDR3 sequence is CASRIGTDLHSNQPQHF. The CDR3, as DNA: TGTGCCAGCAGAATCGGGACGGATTTGCATAGCAATCAGCCCCAGCATTTT.